A selection of T cell receptor beta chains follows, all from one sample in a study of Ad26.COV2.S vaccination and SARS-CoV-2 variants. Assay used: immunoSEQ multiplex PCR; TCRdb lists only in-frame clones, some missing. The table has 43,000 or so clones, 83% seen once. The sample was peripheral blood, taken after recovery from COVID-19. These receptors originate from a human donor who had recovered from COVID-19. The CDR3 runs from the conserved cysteine through the conserved F or W. The order of the fields is V gene, J gene, clone size, D gene, CDR3 DNA, CDR3 protein. The D gene is left open where the match is weak. Expanded clones are given a class, and other clones once, few, many or no size at all.

v_gene: TRBV10-3
j_gene: TRBJ1-1
abundance: -
d_gene: TRBD1
CDR3nt: TGTGCCATCAGCCACAGGGGAAGCACTGAAGCTTTCTTT
CDR3aa: CAISHRGSTEAFF

v_gene: TRBV7-8
j_gene: TRBJ2-5
abundance: -
d_gene: TRBD1
CDR3nt: TGTGCCAGCAGCCGAGGGGGCGGGCTCCCTGAGACCCAGTACTTC
CDR3aa: CASSRGGGLPETQYF

v_gene: TRBV9
j_gene: TRBJ2-5
abundance: -
d_gene: TRBD2
CDR3nt: TGTGCCAGCAGCGTAGATTCGGGACTAGCGGCCGGGACCCAGTACTTC
CDR3aa: CASSVDSGLAAGTQYF

v_gene: TRBV24-1
j_gene: TRBJ1-1
abundance: -
d_gene: -
CDR3nt: TGTGCCACCAGTCCCGGGGGCCGGAACACTGAAGCTTTCTTT
CDR3aa: CATSPGGRNTEAFF

v_gene: TRBV11-2
j_gene: TRBJ1-3
abundance: -
d_gene: -
CDR3nt: TGTGCCAGCAGCGCTAGGCCGAATCAGGGATACACCATATATTTT
CDR3aa: CASSARPNQGYTIYF

v_gene: TRBV27
j_gene: TRBJ1-1
abundance: -
d_gene: -
CDR3nt: TGTGCCAGCAGTACTAACACTGAAGCTTTCTTT
CDR3aa: CASSTNTEAFF

v_gene: TRBV7-9
j_gene: TRBJ1-1
abundance: -
d_gene: -
CDR3nt: TGTGCCAGCAGCTTAGCATCCACCACTGAAGCTTTCTTT
CDR3aa: CASSLASTTEAFF

v_gene: TRBV6-5
j_gene: TRBJ1-6
abundance: -
d_gene: -
CDR3nt: TGTGCCAGCAGTTACTCGTATAATTCACCCCTCCACTTT
CDR3aa: CASSYSYNSPLHF

v_gene: TRBV3-1/TRBV3-2
j_gene: TRBJ1-2
abundance: -
d_gene: -
CDR3nt: TGTGCCAGCAGCCAAGCAGGGCGCAACTATGGCTACACCTTC
CDR3aa: CASSQAGRNYGYTF

v_gene: TRBV27
j_gene: TRBJ2-1
abundance: once
d_gene: TRBD2
CDR3nt: TGTGCCAGCACCCCTCTAATCGGGAGGGACAATGAGCAGTTCTTC
CDR3aa: CASTPLIGRDNEQFF

v_gene: TRBV4-1
j_gene: TRBJ1-2
abundance: -
d_gene: -
CDR3nt: TGCGCCAGCAGGCCAATGGGGGGATATGGCTACACCTTC
CDR3aa: CASRPMGGYGYTF

v_gene: TRBV18
j_gene: TRBJ1-1
abundance: -
d_gene: -
CDR3nt: TGTGCCAGCTCACCTCGACCGGGGGCTGGCACTGAAGCTTTCTTT
CDR3aa: CASSPRPGAGTEAFF

v_gene: TRBV11-2
j_gene: TRBJ2-7
abundance: -
d_gene: -
CDR3nt: TGTGCCAGCAGCTCTCCACGTTTCTCCTACGAGCAGTACTTC
CDR3aa: CASSSPRFSYEQYF

v_gene: TRBV5-1
j_gene: TRBJ1-1
abundance: -
d_gene: -
CDR3nt: TGCGCCAGCAGCTTGGCCTTGGGAATGAACACTGAAGCTTTCTTT
CDR3aa: CASSLALGMNTEAFF

v_gene: TRBV12-3/TRBV12-4
j_gene: TRBJ1-2
abundance: -
d_gene: -
CDR3nt: TGTGCCAGCAGTTTAGCGCAGACCGGCTACACCTTC
CDR3aa: CASSLAQTGYTF

v_gene: TRBV7-9
j_gene: TRBJ1-2
abundance: -
d_gene: -
CDR3nt: TGTGCCAGCCCTACCAATGGGGGGGCGTACTATGGCTACACCTTC
CDR3aa: CASPTNGGAYYGYTF

v_gene: TRBV27
j_gene: TRBJ2-2
abundance: -
d_gene: -
CDR3nt: TGTGCCAGCAGTTTAAGAGATTCCAGCACCGGGGAGCTGTTTTTT
CDR3aa: CASSLRDSSTGELFF

v_gene: TRBV13
j_gene: TRBJ1-1
abundance: -
d_gene: -
CDR3nt: TGTGCCAGCAGCTTAGGGCAGTTGAACACTGAAGCTTTCTTT
CDR3aa: CASSLGQLNTEAFF

v_gene: TRBV2
j_gene: TRBJ1-6
abundance: -
d_gene: TRBD1
CDR3nt: TGTGCCAGCCTGAGGGACAGGGACCCTAGGTCACCCCTCCACTTT
CDR3aa: CASLRDRDPRSPLHF

v_gene: TRBV15
j_gene: TRBJ2-3
abundance: -
d_gene: -
CDR3nt: TGTGCCACCAGCGGAATCCGAGGGGGTACGCAGTATTTT
CDR3aa: CATSGIRGGTQYF

v_gene: TRBV28
j_gene: TRBJ1-2
abundance: -
d_gene: -
CDR3nt: TGTGCCAGCAGTTTCAGGGGAGGTGGCTACACCTTC
CDR3aa: CASSFRGGGYTF

v_gene: TRBV5-6
j_gene: TRBJ1-2
abundance: -
d_gene: TRBD1
CDR3nt: TGTGCCAGCAGCTCCGGACAGGGAAACTATGGCTACACCTTC
CDR3aa: CASSSGQGNYGYTF

v_gene: TRBV4-1
j_gene: TRBJ2-5
abundance: -
d_gene: -
CDR3nt: TGCGCCAGCAGCCAAGACCCGGGAGAGACCCAGTACTTC
CDR3aa: CASSQDPGETQYF

v_gene: TRBV7-2
j_gene: TRBJ1-2
abundance: -
d_gene: TRBD1
CDR3nt: TGTGCCAGCAGCAAGGGACAGGGGGTATACTATGGCTACACCTTC
CDR3aa: CASSKGQGVYYGYTF

v_gene: TRBV6-5
j_gene: TRBJ1-6
abundance: -
d_gene: -
CDR3nt: TGTGCCAGCAGTCAGAACCGTGACAGCTCGTCCCTCCACTTT
CDR3aa: CASSQNRDSSSLHF

v_gene: TRBV10-1
j_gene: TRBJ2-3
abundance: -
d_gene: TRBD2
CDR3nt: TGCGCCAGTCCATTCCGGGGGGTGGTAGGAGATACGCAGTATTTT
CDR3aa: CASPFRGVVGDTQYF

v_gene: TRBV6-5
j_gene: TRBJ2-3
abundance: -
d_gene: -
CDR3nt: TGTGCCAGCAGTTACGGTCAGGGGAGTGGGACAGATACGCAGTATTTT
CDR3aa: CASSYGQGSGTDTQYF

v_gene: TRBV5-1
j_gene: TRBJ1-4
abundance: -
d_gene: -
CDR3nt: TGCGCCAGCAGCGCTGGGAGGGGTGAAAAACTGTTTTTT
CDR3aa: CASSAGRGEKLFF

v_gene: TRBV2
j_gene: TRBJ1-2
abundance: -
d_gene: -
CDR3nt: TGTGCCAGCACTATAGGGAGGGGGATGGCCCCAGGCTACACCTTC
CDR3aa: CASTIGRGMAPGYTF

v_gene: TRBV5-4
j_gene: TRBJ2-1
abundance: -
d_gene: -
CDR3nt: TGTGCCAGCAGCTTCTCGTGGTCAGCATCCTACAATGAGCAGTTCTTC
CDR3aa: CASSFSWSASYNEQFF

v_gene: TRBV7-2
j_gene: TRBJ2-7
abundance: -
d_gene: -
CDR3nt: TGTGCCAGCAGCCTAACCTACGAGCAGTACTTC
CDR3aa: CASSLTYEQYF

v_gene: TRBV15
j_gene: TRBJ1-3
abundance: -
d_gene: -
CDR3nt: TGTGCCACCAGCAGAGATGATGGAATGCGGGCCCGAAACACCATATATTTT
CDR3aa: CATSRDDGMRARNTIYF

v_gene: TRBV9
j_gene: TRBJ1-1
abundance: -
d_gene: -
CDR3nt: TGTGCCAGCAGCCCCAGGGGAGGTATGAACACTGAAGCTTTCTTT
CDR3aa: CASSPRGGMNTEAFF

v_gene: TRBV9
j_gene: TRBJ1-3
abundance: -
d_gene: TRBD1
CDR3nt: TGTGCCAGCAGCGTTACAGGGGGCTCTGGAAACACCATATATTTT
CDR3aa: CASSVTGGSGNTIYF

v_gene: TRBV9
j_gene: TRBJ1-4
abundance: -
d_gene: -
CDR3nt: TGTGCCAGCAGCGTAGGAGCGGGAAGCGGGGCAACTAATGAAAAACTGTTTTTT
CDR3aa: CASSVGAGSGATNEKLFF

v_gene: TRBV5-1
j_gene: TRBJ1-1
abundance: -
d_gene: TRBD1
CDR3nt: TGCGCCAGCAGCTCGGACAGGGGTGACACTGAAGCTTTCTTT
CDR3aa: CASSSDRGDTEAFF

v_gene: TRBV9
j_gene: TRBJ2-2
abundance: -
d_gene: -
CDR3nt: TGTGCCAGCAGTGGATCTACCGTGGCCGCCGGGGAGCTGTTTTTT
CDR3aa: CASSGSTVAAGELFF

v_gene: TRBV27
j_gene: TRBJ1-2
abundance: -
d_gene: -
CDR3nt: TGTGCCAGCAGTACTAGGAACTATGGCTACACCTTC
CDR3aa: CASSTRNYGYTF

v_gene: TRBV18
j_gene: TRBJ1-2
abundance: -
d_gene: TRBD1
CDR3nt: TGTGCCAGCTCTGGGGACAGAATTAACTATGGCTACACCTTC
CDR3aa: CASSGDRINYGYTF

v_gene: TRBV4-2
j_gene: TRBJ1-1
abundance: -
d_gene: TRBD1
CDR3nt: TGTGCCAGCAGCCAAGATGGGCAGGGGGCGGGGAACACTGAAGCTTTCTTT
CDR3aa: CASSQDGQGAGNTEAFF

v_gene: TRBV18
j_gene: TRBJ2-3
abundance: few
d_gene: -
CDR3nt: TGTGCCAGCTCACCTACAGGGGATACGCAGTATTTT
CDR3aa: CASSPTGDTQYF

v_gene: TRBV7-9
j_gene: TRBJ2-2
abundance: -
d_gene: TRBD1
CDR3nt: TGTGCCAGCAGGGCAACAGGGGACGGGGAGCTGTTTTTT
CDR3aa: CASRATGDGELFF